This T cell receptor beta chain was obtained from a study of T cells in localized non-small cell lung cancer. Study results and limitations: Clonality peaked in uninvolved adjacent lung rather than tumor. Heterogeneity is still possible, as just one tumor region was sequenced.

Germline V CDR1 and CDR2: SNHLY, FYNNEI. The CDR3 runs 14 residues. V lost 5 bases, J lost 0 bases, and 8 bases lay in between. The table came from immunoSEQ multiplex PCR; TCRdb's copy has only in-frame clones and leaves some out. The top ten clones hold approximately 9.4% of a sample with around 26,000 clones, 88% of them seen once. With regard to this clone: Its antigen is unknown.

The rearrangement uses TRBV2 and TRBJ1-3; D is unresolved. The sequencing used peripheral blood mononuclear cells, collected before any cancer treatment. This clonotype was sampled from a woman aged 35 to 70 with stage III lung adenocarcinoma. For the CDR3, the DNA is TGTGCCAGCAGTTACCTTGTCTCTGGAAACACCATATATTTT. This gives the protein CASSYLVSGNTIYF.